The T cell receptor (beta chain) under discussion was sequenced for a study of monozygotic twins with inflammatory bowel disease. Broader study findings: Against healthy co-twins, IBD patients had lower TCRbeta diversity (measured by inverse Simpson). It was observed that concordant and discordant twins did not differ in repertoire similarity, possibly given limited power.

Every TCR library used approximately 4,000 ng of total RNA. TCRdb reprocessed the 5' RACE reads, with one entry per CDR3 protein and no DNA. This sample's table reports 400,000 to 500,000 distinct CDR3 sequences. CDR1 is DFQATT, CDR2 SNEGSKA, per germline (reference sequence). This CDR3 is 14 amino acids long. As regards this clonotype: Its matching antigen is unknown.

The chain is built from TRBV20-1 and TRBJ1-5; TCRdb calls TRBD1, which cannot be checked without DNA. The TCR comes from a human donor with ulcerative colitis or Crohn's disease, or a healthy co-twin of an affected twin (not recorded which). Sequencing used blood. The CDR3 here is CSAYTGLRDQPQHF.